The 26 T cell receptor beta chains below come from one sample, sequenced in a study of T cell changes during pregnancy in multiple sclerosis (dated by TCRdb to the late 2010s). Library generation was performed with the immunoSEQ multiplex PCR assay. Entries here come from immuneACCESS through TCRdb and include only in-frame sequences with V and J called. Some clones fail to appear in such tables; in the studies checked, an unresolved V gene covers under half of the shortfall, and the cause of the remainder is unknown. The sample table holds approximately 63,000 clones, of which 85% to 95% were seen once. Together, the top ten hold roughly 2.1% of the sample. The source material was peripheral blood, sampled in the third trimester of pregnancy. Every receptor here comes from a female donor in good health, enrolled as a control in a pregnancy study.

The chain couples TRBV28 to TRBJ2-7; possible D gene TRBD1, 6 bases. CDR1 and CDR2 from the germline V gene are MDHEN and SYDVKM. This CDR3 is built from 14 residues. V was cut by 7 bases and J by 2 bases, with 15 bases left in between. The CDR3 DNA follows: TGTGCCAGCAACCAGGACAGTTCCCCCTACGAGCAGTACTTC. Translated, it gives CASNQDSSPYEQYF.

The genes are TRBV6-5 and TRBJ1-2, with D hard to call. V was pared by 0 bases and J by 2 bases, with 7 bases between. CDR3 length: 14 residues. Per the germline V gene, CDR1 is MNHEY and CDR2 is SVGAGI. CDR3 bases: TGTGCCAGCAGTTACTCGGGAGGGAACTATGGCTACACCTTC. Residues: CASSYSGGNYGYTF.

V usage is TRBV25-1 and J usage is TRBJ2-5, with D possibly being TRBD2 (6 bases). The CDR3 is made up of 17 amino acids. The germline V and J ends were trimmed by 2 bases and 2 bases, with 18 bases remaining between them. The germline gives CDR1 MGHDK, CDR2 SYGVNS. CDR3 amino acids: CASSEPMWEVGQETQYF. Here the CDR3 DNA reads TGTGCCAGCAGTGAACCAATGTGGGAGGTGGGGCAAGAGACCCAGTACTTC.

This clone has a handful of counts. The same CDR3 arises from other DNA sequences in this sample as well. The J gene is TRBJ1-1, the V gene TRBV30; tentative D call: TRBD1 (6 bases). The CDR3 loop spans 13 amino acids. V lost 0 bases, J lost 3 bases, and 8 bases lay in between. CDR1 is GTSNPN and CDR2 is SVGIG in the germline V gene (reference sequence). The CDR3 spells CAWSVQGDTEAFF. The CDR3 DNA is TGTGCCTGGAGTGTACAGGGAGACACTGAAGCTTTCTTT.

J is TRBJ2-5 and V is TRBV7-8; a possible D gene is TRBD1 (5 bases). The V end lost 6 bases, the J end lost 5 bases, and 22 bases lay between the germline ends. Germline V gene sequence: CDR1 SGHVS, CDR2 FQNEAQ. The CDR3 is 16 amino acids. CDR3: CASRQGVGGPWETQYF. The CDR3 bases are TGTGCCAGCAGACAAGGGGTGGGCGGTCCGTGGGAGACCCAGTACTTC.

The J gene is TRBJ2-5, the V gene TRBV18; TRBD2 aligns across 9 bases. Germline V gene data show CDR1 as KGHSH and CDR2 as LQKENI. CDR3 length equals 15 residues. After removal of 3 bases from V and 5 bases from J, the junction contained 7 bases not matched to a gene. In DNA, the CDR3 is TGTGCCAGCTCACCCCCAGGCGGGGGGGCCGAGACCCAGTACTTC. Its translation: CASSPPGGGAETQYF.

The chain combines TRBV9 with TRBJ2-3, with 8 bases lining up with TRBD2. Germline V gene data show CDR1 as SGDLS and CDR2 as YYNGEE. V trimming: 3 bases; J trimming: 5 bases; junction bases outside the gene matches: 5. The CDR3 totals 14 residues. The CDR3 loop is CASSESGRLDTQYF. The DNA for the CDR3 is TGTGCCAGCAGCGAAAGCGGGAGATTAGATACGCAGTATTTT.

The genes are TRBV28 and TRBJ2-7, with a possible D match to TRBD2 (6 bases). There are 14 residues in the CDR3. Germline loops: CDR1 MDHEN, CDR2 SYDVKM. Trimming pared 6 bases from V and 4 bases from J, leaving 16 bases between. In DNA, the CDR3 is TGTGCCAGCAGACCCGGGGGTAGTGGGTACGAGCAGTACTTC. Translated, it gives CASRPGGSGYEQYF. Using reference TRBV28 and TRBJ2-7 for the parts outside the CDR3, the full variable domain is DVKVTQSSRYLVKRTGEKVFLECVQDMDHENMFWYRQDPGLGLRLIYFSYDVKMKEKGDIPEGYSVSREKKERFSLILESASTNQTSMYLCASRPGGSGYEQYFGPGTRLTVT.

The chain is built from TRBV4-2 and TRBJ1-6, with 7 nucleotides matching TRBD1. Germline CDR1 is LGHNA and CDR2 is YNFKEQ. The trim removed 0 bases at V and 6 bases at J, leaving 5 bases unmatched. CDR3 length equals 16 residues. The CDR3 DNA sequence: TGTGCCAGCAGCCAAGATCTGGGACAGACTAATTCACCCCTCCACTTT. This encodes CASSQDLGQTNSPLHF.

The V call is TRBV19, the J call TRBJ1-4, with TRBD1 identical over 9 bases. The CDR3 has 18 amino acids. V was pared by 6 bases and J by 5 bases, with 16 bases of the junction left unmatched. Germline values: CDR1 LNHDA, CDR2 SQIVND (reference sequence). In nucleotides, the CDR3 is TGTGCCAGTAGCTTGCCCTTTAACAGGGGGCGCTTGAATGAAAAACTGTTTTTT. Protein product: CASSLPFNRGRLNEKLFF.

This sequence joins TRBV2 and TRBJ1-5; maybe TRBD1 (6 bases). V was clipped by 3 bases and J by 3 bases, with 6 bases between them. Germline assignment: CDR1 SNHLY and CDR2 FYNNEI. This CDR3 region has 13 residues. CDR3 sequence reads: CASSEGANQPQHF. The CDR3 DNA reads TGTGCCAGCAGTGAGGGGGCCAATCAGCCCCAGCATTTT.

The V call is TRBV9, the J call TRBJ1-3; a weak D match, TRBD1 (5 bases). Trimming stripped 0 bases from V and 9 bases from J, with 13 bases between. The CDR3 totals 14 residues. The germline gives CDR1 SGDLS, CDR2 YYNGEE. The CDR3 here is CASSVAAAGGTIYF. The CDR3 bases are TGTGCCAGCAGCGTAGCGGCAGCCGGGGGCACCATATATTTT.

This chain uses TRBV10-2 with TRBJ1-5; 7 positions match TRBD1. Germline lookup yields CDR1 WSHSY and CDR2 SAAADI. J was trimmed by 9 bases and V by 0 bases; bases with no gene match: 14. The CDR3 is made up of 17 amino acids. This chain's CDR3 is CASSESRYRQGRAPQHF. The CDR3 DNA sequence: TGCGCCAGCAGTGAGTCGAGGTACCGACAGGGCCGGGCGCCCCAGCATTTT.

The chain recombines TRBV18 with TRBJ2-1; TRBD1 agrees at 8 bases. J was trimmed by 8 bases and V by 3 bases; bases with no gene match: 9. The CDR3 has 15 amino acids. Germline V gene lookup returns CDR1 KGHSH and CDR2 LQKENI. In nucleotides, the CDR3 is TGTGCCAGCTCACCTGGCTCAGGGGGCATTGATGAGCAGTTCTTC. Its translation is CASSPGSGGIDEQFF.

The CDR3 bases are TGTGCCAGCAGCCCTCGGAGGAGTAACTATGGCTACACCTTC. Protein sequence: CASSPRRSNYGYTF. The chain employs TRBV11-2 and TRBJ1-2; D is uncertain. The CDR3 consists of 14 residues. Trimming removed 5 bases at V and 1 base at J, with 11 bases between. Germline-derived CDR1 and CDR2 are SGHAT and FQNNGV.

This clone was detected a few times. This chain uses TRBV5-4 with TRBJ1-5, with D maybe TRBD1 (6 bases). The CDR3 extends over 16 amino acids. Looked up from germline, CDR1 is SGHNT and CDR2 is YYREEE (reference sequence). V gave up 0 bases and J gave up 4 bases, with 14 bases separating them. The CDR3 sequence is CASSLDGRGGNQPQHF. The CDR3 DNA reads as TGTGCCAGCAGCTTGGACGGCAGGGGTGGGAATCAGCCCCAGCATTTT.

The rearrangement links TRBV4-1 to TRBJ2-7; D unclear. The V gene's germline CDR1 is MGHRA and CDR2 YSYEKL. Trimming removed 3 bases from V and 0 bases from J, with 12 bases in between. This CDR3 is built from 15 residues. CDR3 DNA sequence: TGCGCCAGCAGCCAGACCATAAGGAGCTCCTACGAGCAGTACTTC. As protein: CASSQTIRSSYEQYF.

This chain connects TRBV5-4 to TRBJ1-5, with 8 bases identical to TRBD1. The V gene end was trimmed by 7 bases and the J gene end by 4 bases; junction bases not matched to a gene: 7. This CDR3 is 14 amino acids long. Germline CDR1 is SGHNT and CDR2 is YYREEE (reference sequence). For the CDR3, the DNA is TGTGCCAGCTCCTTGGACAGGGATAATCAGCCCCAGCATTTT. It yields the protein CASSLDRDNQPQHF.

Here the CDR3 DNA reads TGTGCCAGCAGCGTTACAGGGACTGGAAACACCATATATTTT. It codes for CASSVTGTGNTIYF. The chain recombines TRBV9 with TRBJ1-3; D possibly corresponds to TRBD1 (6 bases). The CDR3 is 14 residues long. V dropped 2 bases and J dropped 2 bases, with 8 bases sitting between them. Germline CDR1 SGDLS, CDR2 YYNGEE.

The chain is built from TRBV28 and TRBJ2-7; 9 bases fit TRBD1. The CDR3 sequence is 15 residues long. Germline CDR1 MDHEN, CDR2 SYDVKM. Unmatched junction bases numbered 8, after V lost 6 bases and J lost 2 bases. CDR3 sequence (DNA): TGTGCCAGCAGACGCCGGACAGGGGTGACCTACGAGCAGTACTTC. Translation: CASRRRTGVTYEQYF.

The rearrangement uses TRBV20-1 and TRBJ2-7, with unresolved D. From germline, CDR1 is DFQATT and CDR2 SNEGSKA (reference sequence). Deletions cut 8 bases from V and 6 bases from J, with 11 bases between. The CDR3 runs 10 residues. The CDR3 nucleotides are TGCAGTCCTTCCTTCTGCGAGCAGTACTTC. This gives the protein CSPSFCEQYF.

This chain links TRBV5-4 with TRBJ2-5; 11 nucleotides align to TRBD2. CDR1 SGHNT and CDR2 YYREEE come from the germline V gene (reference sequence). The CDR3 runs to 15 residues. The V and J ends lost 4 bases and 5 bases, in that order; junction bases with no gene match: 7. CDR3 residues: CASSGASGGRETQYF. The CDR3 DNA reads TGTGCCAGCAGCGGAGCTAGCGGGGGGCGGGAGACCCAGTACTTC.

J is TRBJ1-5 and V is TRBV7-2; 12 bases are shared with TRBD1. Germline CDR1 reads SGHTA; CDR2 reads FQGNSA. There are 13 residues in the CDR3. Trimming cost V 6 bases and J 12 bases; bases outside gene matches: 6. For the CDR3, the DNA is TGTGCCAGCAGGGGGACAGGGGGCGGTCACCAGCATTTT. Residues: CASRGTGGGHQHF.

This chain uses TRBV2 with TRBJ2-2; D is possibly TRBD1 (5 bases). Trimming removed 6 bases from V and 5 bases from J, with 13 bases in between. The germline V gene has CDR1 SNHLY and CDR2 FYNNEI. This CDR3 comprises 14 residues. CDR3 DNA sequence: TGTGCCAGCAGAGGGCCCAGGGATACCGGGGAGCTGTTTTTT. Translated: CASRGPRDTGELFF. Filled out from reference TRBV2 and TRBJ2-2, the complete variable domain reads EPEVTQTPSHQVTQMGQEVILRCVPISNHLYFYWYRQILGQKVEFLVSFYNNEISEKSEIFDDQFSVERPDGSNFTLKIRSTKLEDSAMYFCASRGPRDTGELFFGEGSRLTVL.

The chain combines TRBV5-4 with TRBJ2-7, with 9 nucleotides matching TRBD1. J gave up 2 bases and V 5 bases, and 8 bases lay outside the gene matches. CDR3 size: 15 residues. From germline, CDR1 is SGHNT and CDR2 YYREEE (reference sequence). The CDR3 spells CASRFTGQGPYEQYF. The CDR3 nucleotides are TGTGCCAGCAGATTCACGGGACAGGGTCCCTACGAGCAGTACTTC.

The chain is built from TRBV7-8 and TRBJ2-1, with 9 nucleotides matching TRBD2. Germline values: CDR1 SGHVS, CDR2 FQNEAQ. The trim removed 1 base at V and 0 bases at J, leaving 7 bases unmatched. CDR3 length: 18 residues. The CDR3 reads CASSLVVAGGSSYNEQFF. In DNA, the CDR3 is TGTGCCAGCAGCTTAGTTGTGGCGGGAGGGAGCTCCTACAATGAGCAGTTCTTC.